This T cell receptor (beta chain) was profiled in a study of cytomegalovirus exposure and HLA in healthy donors. General study results and limits: A further, later analysis showed that HLA-associated TCR beta chains (compared with equally common others) were more clonally expanded. Most of the TCR beta V segments (in an earlier analysis) were productive either about 87% or about 30% of the time. High specificity and sensitivity for cytomegalovirus status were reported for the classifier. Available immune exposure information covered CMV serostatus only.

Vbeta (60) and Jbeta (13) primers were used in the PCR. Only in-frame clones appear in the TCRdb table, and some are missing; sequencing was by immunoSEQ multiplex PCR. Of over 30,000 clones listed, approximately 80% are singletons. This clone was detected once. Its specificity is unknown. The CDR3 contains 17 residues. CDR1 and CDR2 (germline): LGHNA, YNFKEQ. With 1 base clipped from V and 4 bases from J, the junction kept 9 bases outside the gene matches. This TCR came from a young woman in good health and CMV-seronegative. The sample taken for sequencing was PBMCs. This chain connects TRBV4-2 to TRBJ2-7; 11 bases agree with TRBD2. The CDR3 protein is CASSQVTSGIAVYEQYF. Here the CDR3 DNA reads TGTGCCAGCAGCCAAGTGACTAGCGGGATCGCAGTGTACGAGCAGTACTTC.